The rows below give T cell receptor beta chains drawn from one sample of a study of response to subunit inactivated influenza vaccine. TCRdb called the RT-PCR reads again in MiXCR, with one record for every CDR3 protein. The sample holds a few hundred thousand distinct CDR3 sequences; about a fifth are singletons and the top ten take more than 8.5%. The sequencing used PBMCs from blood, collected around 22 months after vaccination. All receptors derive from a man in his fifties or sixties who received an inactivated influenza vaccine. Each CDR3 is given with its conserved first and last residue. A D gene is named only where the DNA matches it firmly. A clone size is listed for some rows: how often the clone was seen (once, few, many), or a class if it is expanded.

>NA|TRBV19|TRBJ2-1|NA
CASSIFGENEQFF
TGTGCCAGTAGTATTTTTGGGGAGAATGAGCAGTTCTTC
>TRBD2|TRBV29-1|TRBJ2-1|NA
CSVRKVTSEGMEFF
TGCAGCGTACGAAAGGTAACTAGCGAAGGTATGGAGTTCTTC
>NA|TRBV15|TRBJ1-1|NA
CATSSGRVGDTEAFF
TGTGCCACCAGCAGCGGACGGGTAGGGGACACTGAAGCTTTCTTT
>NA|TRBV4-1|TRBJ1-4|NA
CASSPDLDPTNEKLFF
TGCGCCAGCAGCCCCGACTTGGATCCAACTAATGAAAAACTGTTTTTT
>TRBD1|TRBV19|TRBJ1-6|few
CASHVGTENSPLHF
TGTGCCAGCCACGTAGGGACAGAAAATTCACCCCTCCACTTT
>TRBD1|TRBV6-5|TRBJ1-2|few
CASSYSKGGVYGYTF
TGTGCCAGCAGTTACTCGAAAGGGGGCGTATATGGCTACACCTTC
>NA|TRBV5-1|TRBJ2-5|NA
CASSFRPVGTQYF
TGCGCCAGCAGCTTCCGTCCAGTTGGGACCCAGTACTTC
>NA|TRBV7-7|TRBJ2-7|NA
CASSLGTDSYEQYF
TGTGCTAGCAGCTTAGGGACTGACTCCTACGAGCAGTACTTC
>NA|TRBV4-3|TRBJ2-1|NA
CASSQEVGGFYNEQFF
TGCGCCAGCAGCCAAGAAGTGGGCGGGTTCTACAATGAGCAGTTCTTC
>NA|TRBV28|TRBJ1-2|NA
CASTPRNYGYTF
TGTGCCAGCACTCCCCGGAACTATGGCTACACCTTC
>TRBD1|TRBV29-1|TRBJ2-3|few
CSVLWTGGITDTQYF
TGCAGCGTTCTCTGGACAGGAGGCATTACAGATACGCAGTATTTT
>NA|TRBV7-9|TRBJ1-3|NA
CASSLDGRSGNTIYF
TGTGCCAGCAGCTTAGACGGCCGCTCTGGAAACACCATATATTTT
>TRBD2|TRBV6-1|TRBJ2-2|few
CASTPVGGVNTGELFF
TGTGCCAGCACCCCTGTGGGGGGGGTTAACACCGGGGAGCTGTTTTTT
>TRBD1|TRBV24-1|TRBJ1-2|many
CATSDPDREDGYTF
TGTGCCACCAGTGATCCGGACAGGGAGGATGGCTACACCTTC
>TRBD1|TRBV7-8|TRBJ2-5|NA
CASRGPGQGQWETQYF
TGTGCCAGCAGGGGTCCGGGACAGGGGCAGTGGGAGACCCAGTACTTC
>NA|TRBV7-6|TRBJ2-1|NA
CASSVSSVGSYNEQFF
TGTGCCAGCAGCGTATCTAGCGTAGGCTCCTACAATGAGCAGTTCTTC
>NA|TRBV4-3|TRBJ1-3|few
CASSQEEFSSGNTIYF
TGCGCCAGCAGCCAAGAAGAGTTTTCCTCTGGAAACACCATATATTTT
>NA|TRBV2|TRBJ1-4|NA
CASSELSANEKLFF
TGTGCCAGCAGTGAATTGTCAGCTAATGAAAAACTGTTTTTT
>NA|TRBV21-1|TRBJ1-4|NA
CASSKGQGYNEKLFF
TGTGCCAGCAGCAAAGGTCAGGGTTATAATGAAAAACTGTTTTTT
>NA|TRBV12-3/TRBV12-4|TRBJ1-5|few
CASSLIGGIQPQHF
TGTGCCAGCAGTTTAATTGGGGGTATCCAGCCCCAGCATTTT
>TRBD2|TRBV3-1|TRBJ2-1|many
CASRLAGTEQFF
TGTGCCAGCAGACTAGCGGGTACTGAGCAGTTCTTC
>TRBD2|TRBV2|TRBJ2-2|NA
CASRRLAGGHTGELFF
TGTGCCAGCAGGCGCCTAGCGGGAGGGCACACCGGGGAGCTGTTTTTT